Given below is one T cell receptor beta chain in context. This record belongs to a study of T cells after somatic rescue of genetic block. TCRdb's copy holds only in-frame clones and misses some; the assay was immunoSEQ multiplex PCR. The table records approximately 13,000 clones, roughly 78% of them present only once. The CDR3 consists of 17 residues. Germline assignment: CDR1 SGHDT and CDR2 YYEEEE. The V and J ends lost 2 bases and 4 bases respectively, with 20 bases between them. The TCR was taken from a boy younger than 18. The chain uses TRBV5-6 and TRBJ2-3; perhaps D is TRBD1 or TRBD2 (5 bases each). The sequenced material came from peripheral blood mononuclear cells (PBMCs). CDR3 bases: TGTGCCAGCAGCTTAGGGGATGGGGACCTGAGGGCAGATACGCAGTATTTT. This sequence encodes CASSLGDGDLRADTQYF. Drawing the rest from reference TRBV5-6 and TRBJ2-3, the complete variable domain is DAGVTQSPTHLIKTRGQQVTLRCSPKSGHDTVSWYQQALGQGPQFIFQYYEEEERQRGNFPDRFSGHQFPNYSSELNVNALLLGDSALYLCASSLGDGDLRADTQYFGPGTRLTVL.